The present entry profiles one T cell receptor (beta chain) with its context. As yet, its antigen is unknown. The sample originates from a study of T cell repertoires in cytomegalovirus infection. V lost 8 bases and J lost 6; bases outside the gene matches: 3. The V gene's germline CDR1 is SNHLY and CDR2 FYNNEI. The CDR3 runs 11 residues. TCRdb ran MiXCR on the reads and lists one entry per CDR3 protein. The sample lists roughly 990,000 distinct CDR3 sequences, 30% to 40% occurring once. Sequenced here: cultured CD8+ T cells from PBMCs, sampled from culture after CMV antigen stimulation. V usage is TRBV2 and J usage is TRBJ1-2; 7 nucleotides match TRBD1. This sequence originates from a human donor in good health (CMV status not recorded). Some clones in this sample may be carry-over from other donors' samples. The CDR3 is CASQGGDGYTF. In DNA, the CDR3 is TGTGCCAGCCAGGGGGGAGATGGCTACACCTTC.